Sequencing of this T cell receptor beta chain was carried out in a study of blood T cell repertoires in COVID-19. Produced via immunoSEQ multiplex PCR; TCRdb's table is partial and in-frame only. The sample contains about 180,000 clones, about 84% of which appear only once. The germline CDR1 and CDR2 sequences are MGHRA and YSYEKL. The CDR3 length is 15 residues. Trimming took off 4 bases at V and 0 bases at J, with 9 bases between the two ends. This chain uses TRBV4-1 with TRBJ1-4; a weak D match, TRBD1 (6 bases). This receptor was obtained from a human donor in a cohort sampled during active COVID-19. Sequences were obtained from peripheral blood. Here the CDR3 DNA reads TGCGCCAGCAGCCTCGGACAGTCAACTAATGAAAAACTGTTTTTT. Residues: CASSLGQSTNEKLFF.